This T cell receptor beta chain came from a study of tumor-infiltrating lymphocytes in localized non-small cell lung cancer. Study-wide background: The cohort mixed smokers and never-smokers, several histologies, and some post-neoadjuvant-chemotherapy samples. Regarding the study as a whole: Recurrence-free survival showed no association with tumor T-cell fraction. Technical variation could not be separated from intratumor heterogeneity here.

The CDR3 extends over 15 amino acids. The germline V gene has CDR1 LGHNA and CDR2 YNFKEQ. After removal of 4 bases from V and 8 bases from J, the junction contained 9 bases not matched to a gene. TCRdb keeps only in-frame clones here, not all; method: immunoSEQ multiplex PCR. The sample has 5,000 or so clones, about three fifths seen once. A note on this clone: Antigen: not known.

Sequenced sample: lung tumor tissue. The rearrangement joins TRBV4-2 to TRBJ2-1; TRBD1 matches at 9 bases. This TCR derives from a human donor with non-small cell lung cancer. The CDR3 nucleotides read TGTGCCAGCAGCCCGCCGGGACAGGGCGGCGATGAGCAGTTCTTC. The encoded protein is CASSPPGQGGDEQFF.